This paragraph covers one T cell receptor beta chain sequence. The data were obtained in a study of cytomegalovirus exposure and HLA in healthy donors. Clones were sequenced by immunoSEQ multiplex PCR, and TCRdb holds only the in-frame ones, with some missing. The data show some 99,000 clones, 85% to 90% seen once. The CDR3 loop spans 17 amino acids. Trimming took 3 bases from V and 4 from J, leaving 21 bases between them. Looked up from germline, CDR1 is MDHEN and CDR2 is SYDVKM. This chain joins TRBV28 and TRBJ1-2, with a tentative D call TRBD1 (6 bases). The receptor's source is a woman between 18 and 29 years old in good health and CMV-seronegative. Sequenced: PBMCs. CDR3 loop: CASSFVPGPRGTYGYTF. DNA for the CDR3: TGTGCCAGCAGTTTTGTACCTGGACCCAGGGGCACCTATGGCTACACCTTC.